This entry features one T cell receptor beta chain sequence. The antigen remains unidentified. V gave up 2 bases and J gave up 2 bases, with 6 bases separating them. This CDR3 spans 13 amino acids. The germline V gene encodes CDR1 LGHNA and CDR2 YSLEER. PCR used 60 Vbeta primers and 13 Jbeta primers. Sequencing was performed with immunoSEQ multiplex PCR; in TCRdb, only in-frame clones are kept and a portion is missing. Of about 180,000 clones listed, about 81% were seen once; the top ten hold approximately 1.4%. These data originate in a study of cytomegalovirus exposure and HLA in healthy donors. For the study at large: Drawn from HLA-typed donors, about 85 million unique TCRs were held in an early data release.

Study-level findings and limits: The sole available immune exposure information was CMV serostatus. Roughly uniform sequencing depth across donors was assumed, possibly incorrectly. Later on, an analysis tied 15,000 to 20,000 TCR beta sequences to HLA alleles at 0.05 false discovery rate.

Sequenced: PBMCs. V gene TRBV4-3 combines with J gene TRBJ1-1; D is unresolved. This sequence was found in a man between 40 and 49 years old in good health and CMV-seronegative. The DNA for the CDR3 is TGCGCCAGCAGCCAACAGTTTAACACTGAAGCTTTCTTT. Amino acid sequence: CASSQQFNTEAFF.